A single sample is the source of the 15 T cell receptor beta chains below, sequenced in a study of cytomegalovirus exposure and HLA in healthy donors. With 60 Vbeta and 13 Jbeta primers, the PCR was carried out. The data were produced by immunoSEQ multiplex PCR, yet TCRdb's version contains in-frame clones alone and is incomplete. The data hold some 170,000 clones, with over 70% observed a single time. Sequences were obtained from PBMCs. The receptors originated from a woman aged 55 to 70 in good health and CMV-seropositive.

This chain links TRBV15 with TRBJ2-4; maybe TRBD1 (5 bases). Germline V lookup: CDR1 LNHNV, CDR2 YYDKDF (reference sequence). The CDR3 runs to 14 residues. With 0 bases removed from V and 5 bases from J, the gap between germline ends came to 8 bases. This CDR3 reads CATSRDRVQNIQYF. CDR3 DNA sequence: TGTGCCACCAGCAGAGACAGGGTCCAAAACATTCAGTACTTC.

The chain carries TRBV7-2 and TRBJ2-1; 7 positions agree with TRBD2. This CDR3 spans 14 amino acids. J was trimmed by 9 bases and V by 1 base; bases with no gene match: 6. The germline CDR1 and CDR2 sequences are SGHTA and FQGNSA. Here the CDR3 reads CASSLVAGASEQFF. CDR3 sequence (DNA): TGTGCCAGCAGCTTAGTCGCGGGAGCCAGTGAGCAGTTCTTC.

The rearrangement links TRBV6-6 to TRBJ2-7; 9 bases map to TRBD2. With 0 bases clipped from V and 5 bases from J, the junction kept 2 bases outside the gene matches. CDR1 MNHNY and CDR2 SVGAGI come from the germline V gene (reference sequence). The CDR3 extends over 14 amino acids. The CDR3 region has the DNA TGTGCCAGCAGTTACTCGTCTAGCGGGAACGAGCAGTACTTC. Translated, it gives CASSYSSSGNEQYF.

This chain's CDR3 is CASSPPGRNTEAFF. In DNA form, the CDR3 reads TGTGCCAGCAGCCCACCGGGGAGAAACACTGAAGCTTTCTTT. This chain links TRBV6-5 with TRBJ1-1; D not resolved. This CDR3 is built from 14 residues. Between the trimmed V and J ends, which lost 6 bases and 2 bases, there was a span of 13 bases. Germline loops: CDR1 MNHEY, CDR2 SVGAGI.

The J gene is TRBJ2-7, the V gene TRBV10-3; 8 bases agree with TRBD1. Trimming at V came to 4 bases and at J to 6 bases, leaving 8 bases not matched to a gene. Germline CDR1 ENHRY, CDR2 SYGVKD. This CDR3 contains 14 residues. DNA of the CDR3: TGTGCCATCAGTGCAACAGGGGGGTTCGGCGAGCAGTACTTC. This sequence encodes CAISATGGFGEQYF.

In nucleotides, the CDR3 is TGTGCCAGCAGTTACCTACAGGGGAATAATTCACCCCTCCACTTT. Translation: CASSYLQGNNSPLHF. V usage is TRBV6-5 and J usage is TRBJ1-6; 7 nucleotides match TRBD1. Germline lookup yields CDR1 MNHEY and CDR2 SVGAGI. J lost 5 bases, V lost 2 bases, and 3 bases had no gene match. The CDR3 is 15 amino acids.

This clone was recorded once. The chain couples TRBV2 to TRBJ2-3; 10 positions match TRBD2. CDR3 length equals 15 residues. Germline trimming cut 8 bases from V and 5 bases from J; bases unmatched to any gene: 10. The germline gives CDR1 SNHLY, CDR2 FYNNEI. For the CDR3, the DNA is TGTGCCAGCGTAAGACTAGCGGGTAGGGTAGATACGCAGTATTTT. It encodes CASVRLAGRVDTQYF.

This chain connects TRBV11-3 to TRBJ2-1; 9 nucleotides match TRBD2. The length of the CDR3 is 14 residues. Losses at the gene ends were 1 base for V and 7 bases for J; bases not matched to a gene: 2. The germline V gene encodes CDR1 SGHNT and CDR2 YENEEA. CDR3 nucleotide sequence: TGTGCCAGCAGCTTAGGGCGGGGGGGAAATGAGCAGTTCTTC. Its translation: CASSLGRGGNEQFF.

The chain uses TRBV5-1 and TRBJ2-5; D unclear. V lost 4 bases to trimming and J lost 0 bases, with 4 bases between them. CDR3 size: 12 residues. Germline V gives CDR1 SGHRS, CDR2 YFSETQ. The CDR3 nucleotides are TGCGCCAGCAGCCAGAACCAAGAGACCCAGTACTTC. Its translation: CASSQNQETQYF.

The genes are TRBV27 and TRBJ1-1, with D perhaps TRBD1 (6 bases). The CDR3 runs to 15 residues. CDR1 is MNHEY and CDR2 is SMNVEV in the germline V gene (reference sequence). V was cut by 8 bases and J by 4 bases, with 20 bases left in between. CDR3 nucleotides: TGTGCCAGCCCCTATGGGGGCGAGGGGAGCACTGAAGCTTTCTTT. This codes for CASPYGGEGSTEAFF.

The CDR3 here is CASSPQGSAGTEAFF. Here the CDR3 DNA reads TGTGCCAGCTCACCCCAGGGAAGCGCGGGGACTGAAGCTTTCTTT. The chain recombines TRBV18 with TRBJ1-1; D is possibly TRBD1 (5 bases). Trimming removed 3 bases from V and 5 bases from J, with 16 bases in between. Per the germline V gene, CDR1 is KGHSH and CDR2 is LQKENI. The CDR3 is made up of 15 amino acids.

Worth noting for this clone: The sample carries other DNA sequences with the same CDR3. The rearrangement uses TRBV18 and TRBJ1-5, with D possibly matching TRBD1 (5 bases). V lost 1 base and J 1 base, leaving 8 bases between the germline ends. Germline assignment: CDR1 KGHSH and CDR2 LQKENI. CDR3 size: 15 residues. The CDR3 protein is CASSPRAGSNQPQHF. The CDR3 nucleotides read TGTGCCAGCTCACCACGTGCAGGGAGCAATCAGCCCCAGCATTTT.

Details on this clone: The same CDR3 arises from other DNA sequences in this sample as well. The chain employs TRBV5-1 and TRBJ2-3; TRBD2 aligns across 9 bases. The CDR3 is 15 amino acids. CDR1 and CDR2 from the germline V gene are SGHRS and YFSETQ. V dropped 4 bases and J dropped 10; count of bases not matched to a gene: 13. CDR3 in DNA: TGCGCCAGCAGCCCCGACCCGGGACTAGCCGTTGCGCAGTATTTT. It translates to CASSPDPGLAVAQYF.

The V and J genes are TRBV6-5 and TRBJ2-7; D gene ambiguous. The length of the CDR3 is 11 residues. V lost 4 bases and J 6 bases, leaving 7 bases between the germline ends. Germline values: CDR1 MNHEY, CDR2 SVGAGI. CDR3 in amino acids: CASSFLGEQYF. The CDR3 DNA reads TGTGCCAGCAGTTTTCTAGGCGAGCAGTACTTC.

The V call is TRBV2, the J call TRBJ2-1; D uncertain. The CDR3 spans 14 residues. Germline V gene data show CDR1 as SNHLY and CDR2 as FYNNEI. V was trimmed by 10 bases and J by 0 bases, leaving 13 bases between them. CDR3 loop: CANPRNRSYNEQFF. The CDR3 DNA sequence: TGTGCCAACCCGCGGAACCGCTCCTACAATGAGCAGTTCTTC.